Listed below are T cell receptor beta chains from one sample, sequenced in a study of OX40 agonist ivuxolimab in advanced cancers. Produced via immunoSEQ multiplex PCR; TCRdb's table is partial and in-frame only. The top ten hold roughly 4.7% of the sample, which has tens of thousands of clones, 65% to 85% seen once. The sequencing used CD4+ or CD8+ T cells sorted from blood, collected in a trial of the OX40 agonist ivuxolimab. These receptors were collected from an adult with an advanced solid tumor such as melanoma, head and neck, liver or kidney cancer. CDR3s leave out the opening cysteine and the closing phenylalanine or tryptophan. A clone size is listed for some rows: how often the clone was seen (once, few, many), or a class if it is expanded.

clone_size: NA; v_call: TRBV21-1; cdr3_aa: ASSKADGGGQPQH
clone_size: once; v_call: TRBV5-1; cdr3_aa: ASSLTGTRLKVTDTQY
clone_size: NA; v_call: TRBV5-6; cdr3_aa: ASSLGDRAYEQY
clone_size: NA; v_call: TRBV15; cdr3_aa: ATSPTSGTHNQPQH
clone_size: NA; v_call: TRBV5-4; cdr3_aa: ASSLSGNTIY
clone_size: NA; v_call: TRBV6-1; cdr3_aa: ASSPRQGPLGGYT
clone_size: NA; v_call: TRBV10-2; cdr3_aa: ASILPGSNTEAF
clone_size: NA; v_call: TRBV2; cdr3_aa: ASRSPMTQY
clone_size: NA; v_call: TRBV30; cdr3_aa: AWSPGTSGIETQY
clone_size: NA; v_call: TRBV7-2; cdr3_aa: ASTQGGDRGYT
clone_size: NA; v_call: TRBV9; cdr3_aa: ASSTPGRQLSGNTIY
clone_size: NA; v_call: TRBV2; cdr3_aa: ASSEEYQGKPQH
clone_size: NA; v_call: TRBV6-5; cdr3_aa: ASSFSQRTYEQY
clone_size: NA; v_call: TRBV19; cdr3_aa: ASSMMTAVPEKLF
clone_size: once; v_call: TRBV4-2; cdr3_aa: ASSQGGLASDTQY